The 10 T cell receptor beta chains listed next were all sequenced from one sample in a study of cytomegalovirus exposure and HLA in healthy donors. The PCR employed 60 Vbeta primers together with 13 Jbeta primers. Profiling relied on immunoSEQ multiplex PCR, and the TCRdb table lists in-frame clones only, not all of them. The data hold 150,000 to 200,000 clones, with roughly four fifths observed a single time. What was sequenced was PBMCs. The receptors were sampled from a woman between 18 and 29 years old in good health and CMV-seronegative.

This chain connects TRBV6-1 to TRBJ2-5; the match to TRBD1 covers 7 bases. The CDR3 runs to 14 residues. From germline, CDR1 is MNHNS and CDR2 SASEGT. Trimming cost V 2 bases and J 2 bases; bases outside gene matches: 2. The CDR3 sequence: CASSERDSQETQYF. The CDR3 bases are TGTGCCAGCAGTGAAAGGGACAGTCAAGAGACCCAGTACTTC.

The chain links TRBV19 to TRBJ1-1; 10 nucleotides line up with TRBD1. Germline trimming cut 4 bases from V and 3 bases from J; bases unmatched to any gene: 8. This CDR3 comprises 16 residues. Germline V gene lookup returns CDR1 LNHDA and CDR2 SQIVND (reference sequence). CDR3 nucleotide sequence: TGTGCCAGTAGTACCGACAGGGGGCGGGGGTACACTGAAGCTTTCTTT. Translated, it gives CASSTDRGRGYTEAFF.

The CDR3 is CASSQDIGGGNTDTQYF. CDR3 DNA: TGCGCCAGCAGCCAAGATATAGGCGGGGGGAACACAGATACGCAGTATTTT. This chain uses TRBV4-1 with TRBJ2-3; 8 nucleotides match TRBD2. The CDR3 runs to 17 residues. J gave up 2 bases and V 0 bases, and 7 bases lay outside the gene matches. The V gene's germline CDR1 is MGHRA and CDR2 YSYEKL.

The CDR3 loop reads CASRRGIIDTGGSTNEKLFF. CDR3 in DNA: TGTGCCAGCAGGAGGGGAATAATAGACACGGGGGGATCAACTAATGAAAAACTGTTTTTT. V and J are TRBV2 and TRBJ1-4; tentatively, D is TRBD1 (5 bases). Between the trimmed V and J ends, which lost 6 bases and 0 bases, there was a span of 26 bases. The CDR3 contains 20 residues. Germline V gene lookup returns CDR1 SNHLY and CDR2 FYNNEI. Together with reference TRBV2 and TRBJ1-4, the CDR3 gives the full variable domain: EPEVTQTPSHQVTQMGQEVILRCVPISNHLYFYWYRQILGQKVEFLVSFYNNEISEKSEIFDDQFSVERPDGSNFTLKIRSTKLEDSAMYFCASRRGIIDTGGSTNEKLFFGSGTQLSVL.

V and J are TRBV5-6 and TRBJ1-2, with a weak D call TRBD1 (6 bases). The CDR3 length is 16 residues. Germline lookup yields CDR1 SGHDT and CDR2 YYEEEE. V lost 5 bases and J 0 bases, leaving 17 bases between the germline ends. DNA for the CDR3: TGTGCCAGCAGGCCCTCGACCAGGACAGCTAACTATGGCTACACCTTC. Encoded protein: CASRPSTRTANYGYTF.

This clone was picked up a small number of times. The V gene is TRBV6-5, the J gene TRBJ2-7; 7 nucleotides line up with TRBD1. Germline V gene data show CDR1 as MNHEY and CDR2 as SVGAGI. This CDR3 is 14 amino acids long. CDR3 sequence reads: CTTHSGGSSYEQYF. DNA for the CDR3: TGTACTACCCACTCAGGGGGAAGCTCCTACGAGCAGTACTTC.

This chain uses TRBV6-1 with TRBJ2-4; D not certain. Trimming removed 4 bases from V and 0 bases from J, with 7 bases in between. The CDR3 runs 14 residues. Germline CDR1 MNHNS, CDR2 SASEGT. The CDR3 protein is CASSAVLAKNIQYF. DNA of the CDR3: TGTGCCAGCAGTGCAGTGCTAGCCAAAAACATTCAGTACTTC.

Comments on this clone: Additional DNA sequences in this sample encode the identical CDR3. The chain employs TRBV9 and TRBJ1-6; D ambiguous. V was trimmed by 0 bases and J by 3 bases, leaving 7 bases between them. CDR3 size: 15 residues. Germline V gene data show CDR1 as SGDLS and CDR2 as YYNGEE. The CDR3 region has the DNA TGTGCCAGCAGCGTAGCTGGCCGCTATAATTCACCCCTCCACTTT. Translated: CASSVAGRYNSPLHF.

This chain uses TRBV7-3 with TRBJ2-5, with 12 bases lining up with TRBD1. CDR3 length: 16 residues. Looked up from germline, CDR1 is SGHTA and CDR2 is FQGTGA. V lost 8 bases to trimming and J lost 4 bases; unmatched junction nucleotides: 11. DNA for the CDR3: TGTGCCAGCGCATCCGGGACAGGGGGCGCCGGAGAGACCCAGTACTTC. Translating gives CASASGTGGAGETQYF. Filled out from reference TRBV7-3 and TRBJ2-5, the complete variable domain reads GAGVSQTPSNKVTEKGKYVELRCDPISGHTALYWYRQSLGQGPEFLIYFQGTGAADDSGLPNDRFFAVRPEGSVSTLKIQRTERGDSAVYLCASASGTGGAGETQYFGPGTRLLVL.

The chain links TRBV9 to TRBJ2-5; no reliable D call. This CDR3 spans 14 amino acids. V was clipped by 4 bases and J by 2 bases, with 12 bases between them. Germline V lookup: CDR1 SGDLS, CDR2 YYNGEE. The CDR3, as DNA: TGTGCCAGCAGCCCCCGGGTGGCTCAAGAGACCCAGTACTTC. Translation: CASSPRVAQETQYF. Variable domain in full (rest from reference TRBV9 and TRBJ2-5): DSGVTQTPKHLITATGQRVTLRCSPRSGDLSVYWYQQSLDQGLQFLIQYYNGEERAKGNILERFSAQQFPDLHSELNLSSLELGDSALYFCASSPRVAQETQYFGPGTRLLVL.